The 21 T cell receptor beta chains reported below all come from one sample, sequenced in a study of PD-1 blockade in classical Hodgkin lymphoma. The sample's time point: newly diagnosed, previously untreated cHL patient sample. Here immunoSEQ multiplex PCR was the method, and the copy in TCRdb shows in-frame clones only, minus some. This repertoire shows fewer than 90,000 clones, nearly 95% found once; its top ten account for roughly 2.7%. Sequenced sample: peripheral blood mononuclear cells (PBMCs). Receptors were obtained from a human donor with classical Hodgkin lymphoma.

The V and J genes are TRBV6-5 and TRBJ1-3; 7 bases map to TRBD1. Per germline, CDR1 MNHEY and CDR2 SVGAGI. V dropped 0 bases and J dropped 2; count of bases not matched to a gene: 1. The CDR3 runs 15 residues. The CDR3 here is CASSYSTGTGNTIYF. The CDR3 DNA reads TGTGCCAGCAGTTACTCGACAGGGACTGGAAACACCATATATTTT.

V usage is TRBV7-3 and J usage is TRBJ1-4; D is perhaps TRBD1 (5 bases). Trimming took 11 bases from V and 3 from J, leaving 13 bases between them. In germline, CDR1 is SGHTA, CDR2 FQGTGA. This CDR3 contains 13 residues. The CDR3 spells CASSVGANEKLFF. CDR3 bases: TGTGCCTCCTCAGTGGGGGCTAATGAAAAACTGTTTTTT.

This chain joins TRBV6-1 and TRBJ2-3, with D perhaps being TRBD1 or TRBD2 (5 bases each). Per germline, CDR1 MNHNS and CDR2 SASEGT. This CDR3 is built from 14 residues. V was shortened by 1 base and J by 6 bases, with 11 bases between the two germline ends. CDR3 sequence reads: CASSEERGSDTQYF. The CDR3 coding sequence is TGTGCCAGCAGTGAAGAACGGGGCAGCGATACGCAGTATTTT.

This clone was seen a handful of times. This chain links TRBV7-9 with TRBJ1-5; D remains unclear. Between the trimmed V and J ends, which lost 9 bases and 5 bases, there was a span of 2 bases. The CDR3 spans 9 residues. Germline V gene lookup returns CDR1 SEHNR and CDR2 FQNEAQ (reference sequence). The CDR3 loop is CASYQPQHF. CDR3 coding DNA: TGTGCCAGTTATCAGCCCCAGCATTTT.

The chain joins TRBV6-5 to TRBJ2-7, with TRBD2 matching over 13 bases. After removal of 6 bases from V and 3 bases from J, the junction contained 2 bases not matched to a gene. The CDR3 contains 14 residues. Germline V gene sequence: CDR1 MNHEY, CDR2 SVGAGI. The CDR3 is CASRGLAGLYEQYF. The CDR3 DNA follows: TGTGCCAGCAGGGGACTAGCGGGACTCTACGAGCAGTACTTC.

In the case of this clone: At one boundary the junction diverges from the germline segment, which might be a read error. V is TRBV12-5 and J is TRBJ2-2; D unclear. Germline V lookup: CDR1 LGHNT, CDR2 FRNRAP. The CDR3 runs to 12 residues. In DNA, the CDR3 is TGTGCCTCCGGCCCGAACTCCGGGGAGCTGTTTTTT. It translates to CASGPNSGELFF.

The rearrangement uses TRBV5-1 and TRBJ2-3, with 10 bases aligning to TRBD2. This CDR3 is 17 amino acids long. The V and J ends lost 0 bases and 2 bases, in that order; junction bases with no gene match: 6. Germline CDR1 is SGHRS and CDR2 is YFSETQ. CDR3 residues: CASSLVPSGGATDTQYF. In nucleotides, the CDR3 is TGCGCCAGCAGCTTGGTCCCTAGCGGGGGAGCCACAGATACGCAGTATTTT.

This chain connects TRBV9 to TRBJ1-2; D is possibly TRBD1 (6 bases). V lost 0 bases to trimming and J lost 3 bases, with 12 bases between them. Germline CDR1 reads SGDLS; CDR2 reads YYNGEE. The CDR3 is 15 amino acids. The CDR3 sequence: CASSVATGADYGYTF. DNA for the CDR3: TGTGCCAGCAGCGTAGCTACGGGGGCGGACTATGGCTACACCTTC.

The chain has TRBV5-1 and TRBJ2-1; D ambiguous. This CDR3 comprises 13 residues. Trimming cost V 0 bases and J 9 bases, with 10 bases left between them. Germline CDR1 and CDR2: SGHRS and YFSETQ. CDR3 protein: CASSLAGRSEQFF. The CDR3 bases are TGCGCCAGCAGCTTGGCCGGACGCTCTGAGCAGTTCTTC.

The table lists this clone with a count of one. The CDR3 DNA follows: TGTGCCAGTGGGGGCCTGACAGATACGCAGTATTTT. Translated, it gives CASGGLTDTQYF. The chain has TRBV25-1 and TRBJ2-3; tentative D call: TRBD1 (6 bases). V was pared by 9 bases and J by 3 bases, with 10 bases between. The germline V gene has CDR1 MGHDK and CDR2 SYGVNS. The CDR3 has 12 residues.

With regard to this clone: Different DNA sequences within this sample yield the same CDR3. The J gene is TRBJ1-1, the V gene TRBV14, with a weak D call TRBD1 (5 bases). Germline V gene sequence: CDR1 SGHDN, CDR2 FVKESK. The germline V and J ends were trimmed by 4 bases and 1 base, with 7 bases remaining between them. The length of the CDR3 is 13 residues. The CDR3 DNA follows: TGTGCCAGCAGCCGGGACGGGAACACTGAAGCTTTCTTT. This translates into CASSRDGNTEAFF.

This chain uses TRBV7-8 with TRBJ1-2, with a possible D match to TRBD1 (5 bases). This CDR3 has 16 residues. Germline V gene lookup returns CDR1 SGHVS and CDR2 FQNEAQ. V was clipped by 5 bases and J by 4 bases, with 20 bases between them. CDR3 bases: TGTGCCAGCAGCGTTAATGCGGGACTGCTTTTCTATGGCTACACCTTC. Its translation is CASSVNAGLLFYGYTF.

The chain employs TRBV19 and TRBJ1-1; D uncertain. The CDR3 consists of 13 residues. V was pared by 3 bases and J by 5 bases, with 10 bases between. CDR1 is LNHDA and CDR2 is SQIVND in the germline V gene (reference sequence). DNA for the CDR3: TGTGCCAGTAGTATGGCGGCATATACTGAAGCTTTCTTT. This translates into CASSMAAYTEAFF.

This chain joins TRBV7-2 and TRBJ2-5, with 10 nucleotides matching TRBD1. The CDR3 covers 14 residues. Germline values: CDR1 SGHTA, CDR2 FQGNSA. V dropped 4 bases and J dropped 7; count of bases not matched to a gene: 6. The DNA for the CDR3 is TGTGCCAGCAGCTCCCGACAGGGGGCCGGGACCCAGTACTTC. Translating it yields CASSSRQGAGTQYF.

The chain uses TRBV7-9 and TRBJ1-4; possible D gene TRBD1, 5 bases. V lost 1 base, J lost 12 bases, and 24 bases lay in between. Per germline, CDR1 SEHNR and CDR2 FQNEAQ (reference sequence). There are 17 residues in the CDR3. The CDR3 DNA is TGTGCCAGCAGCTTAGACCCGGGACGAATGTACTTGGGGGAACTGTTTTTT. Amino acids: CASSLDPGRMYLGELFF.

The chain couples TRBV19 to TRBJ1-2; TRBD1 aligns across 8 bases. Germline-derived CDR1 and CDR2 are LNHDA and SQIVND (reference sequence). Trimming cost V 5 bases and J 5 bases; bases outside gene matches: 19. The CDR3 runs 18 residues. The CDR3 protein is CASSLMRGQGARNYGYTF. For the CDR3, the DNA is TGTGCCAGTAGTCTGATGAGGGGGCAGGGGGCGCGAAATTATGGCTACACCTTC.

This clone is a singleton in its sample. The chain has TRBV4-2 and TRBJ1-1, with D possibly matching TRBD1 (5 bases). CDR3 length equals 14 residues. Trimming removed 5 bases from V and 0 bases from J, with 10 bases in between. CDR1 is LGHNA and CDR2 is YNFKEQ in the germline V gene. CDR3 amino acids: CASSRDRLNTEAFF. The CDR3 DNA reads TGTGCCAGCAGCAGAGACAGACTGAACACTGAAGCTTTCTTT.

The gene calls are TRBV9 and TRBJ2-7; D is possibly TRBD2 (6 bases). Trimming took off 3 bases at V and 6 bases at J, with 16 bases between the two ends. CDR3 length: 14 residues. CDR1 SGDLS and CDR2 YYNGEE come from the germline V gene. Here the CDR3 reads CASSAGDSRPEQYF. The DNA for the CDR3 is TGTGCCAGCAGCGCCGGGGACTCAAGGCCCGAGCAGTACTTC.

This chain connects TRBV13 to TRBJ2-7, with TRBD1 identical over 9 bases. With 9 bases clipped from V and 5 bases from J, the junction kept 14 bases outside the gene matches. Germline-derived CDR1 and CDR2 are PRHDT and FYEKMQ (reference sequence). This CDR3 is 15 amino acids long. The CDR3 bases are TGTGCCAGTTCTCACACCGGGGACAGGGTCCACGAGCAGTACTTC. This encodes CASSHTGDRVHEQYF.

The chain couples TRBV7-2 to TRBJ1-4; D remains unclear. V was pared by 3 bases and J by 0 bases, with 11 bases between. Germline V gene data show CDR1 as SGHTA and CDR2 as FQGNSA. This CDR3 is 16 amino acids long. As DNA, the CDR3 is TGTGCCAGCAGCTTTAGACACCTCGCAACTAATGAAAAACTGTTTTTT. Protein sequence: CASSFRHLATNEKLFF. The entire variable domain, with the rest obtained from reference TRBV7-2 and TRBJ1-4, is as follows: GAGVSQSPSNKVTEKGKDVELRCDPISGHTALYWYRQSLGQGLEFLIYFQGNSAPDKSGLPSDRFSAERTGGSVSTLTIQRTQQEDSAVYLCASSFRHLATNEKLFFGSGTQLSVL.

The V call is TRBV9, the J call TRBJ2-1; D ambiguous. Germline V gene data show CDR1 as SGDLS and CDR2 as YYNGEE. This CDR3 region has 14 residues. The V gene lost 3 bases and the J gene lost 0 bases, with 7 bases spanning the gap. CDR3 bases: TGTGCCAGCAGCGGTACGAGCTCCTACAATGAGCAGTTCTTC. This translates into CASSGTSSYNEQFF.